Shown below are 29 T cell receptor beta chains from a single sample sequenced in a study of T cells after yellow fever vaccination. TCRdb fed the 5' RACE reads into MiXCR, producing one record per CDR3 protein. The sample records about 510,000 distinct CDR3 sequences, roughly 22% being singletons. The material was PBMCs, obtained less than 25 days after the first yellow fever vaccination. These TCRs come from a man aged 18 to 29 who received the YFV17D yellow fever vaccine.

This rearrangement joins TRBV20-1 to TRBJ1-1; D gene unclear. The germline gives CDR1 DFQATT, CDR2 SNEGSKA (reference sequence). Trimming stripped 0 bases from V and 9 bases from J, with 17 bases between. This CDR3 contains 14 residues. DNA for the CDR3: TGCAGTGCTAGAGAAGCCAATGGGGAGCCCAAAGCTTTCTTT. It specifies CSAREANGEPKAFF.

This clonotype was observed a few times. The J gene is TRBJ1-2, the V gene TRBV7-2; maybe TRBD1 (5 bases). The V gene lost 0 bases and the J gene lost 4 bases, with 12 bases spanning the gap. The CDR3 consists of 15 residues. CDR1 is SGHTA and CDR2 is FQGNSA in the germline V gene. The CDR3 loop reads CASSLAAQAVYGYTF. Written as DNA, the CDR3 is TGTGCCAGCAGCTTAGCGGCACAGGCCGTCTATGGCTACACCTTC.

Ten or more counts support this clonotype. The V and J genes are TRBV3-1 and TRBJ1-6, with 9 nucleotides matching TRBD1. The CDR3 loop spans 15 amino acids. Germline V gives CDR1 LGHDT, CDR2 YNNKEL (reference sequence). V was pared by 4 bases and J by 8 bases, with 6 bases of the junction left unmatched. The CDR3 sequence: CASSPRTGADSPLHF. CDR3 coding DNA: TGTGCCAGCAGCCCGCGGACAGGGGCAGATTCACCCCTCCACTTT.

The sample holds a few counts of this clonotype. This sequence joins TRBV11-1 and TRBJ2-6; D is possibly TRBD1 (6 bases). Germline V gene lookup returns CDR1 SGHAT and CDR2 FQDESV (reference sequence). Trimming cost V 7 bases and J 0 bases, with 19 bases left between them. The CDR3 covers 18 residues. CDR3 residues: CASTLPVQGVSGANVLTF. CDR3 nucleotides: TGTGCCAGCACCTTGCCCGTACAGGGCGTCTCTGGGGCCAACGTCCTGACTTTC.

This clonotype appeared a few times. This chain joins TRBV5-1 and TRBJ2-7, with D perhaps matching TRBD1 (6 bases). The CDR3 sequence is 16 residues long. The germline V and J ends were trimmed by 5 bases and 0 bases, with 18 bases remaining between them. Germline V CDR1 and CDR2: SGHRS, YFSETQ. The CDR3 region is CASSRLRQDSSYEQYF. In DNA form, the CDR3 reads TGCGCCAGCAGTCGCCTTCGACAGGACAGCTCCTACGAGCAGTACTTC.

The rearrangement uses TRBV6-1 and TRBJ1-3; TRBD1 aligns across 7 bases. V shed 5 bases and J 0 bases; nucleotides not matched to a gene: 7. This CDR3 has 16 residues. Per germline, CDR1 MNHNS and CDR2 SASEGT. CDR3 residues: CASSTPRDSSGNTIYF. CDR3 DNA sequence: TGTGCCAGCAGTACCCCCAGGGACAGCTCTGGAAACACCATATATTTT.

The rearrangement uses TRBV6-2 or TRBV6-3 and TRBJ2-7; D gene ambiguous. V lost 6 bases and J lost 4, with 16 bases in between. In germline, CDR1 is MNHEY, CDR2 SVGEGT. The length of the CDR3 is 14 residues. CDR3 sequence reads: CASSREMWAYEQYV. The CDR3 DNA reads as TGTGCCAGCAGCCGAGAAATGTGGGCATACGAGCAGTACGTC.

The J gene is TRBJ2-3, the V gene TRBV3-1, with a tentative D call TRBD2 (6 bases). The ends were cut back, 2 bases at V and 4 bases at J, with 13 bases in the middle. Germline CDR1 is LGHDT and CDR2 is YNNKEL (reference sequence). This CDR3 is 15 amino acids long. The CDR3 DNA reads as TGTGCCAGCAGCCAAATAAGGAGGGTCGCAGATACGCAGTATTTT. Protein product: CASSQIRRVADTQYF.

The chain couples TRBV9 to TRBJ2-3; unclear D gene. The CDR3 sequence is 13 residues long. Per the germline V gene, CDR1 is SGDLS and CDR2 is YYNGEE. The V and J ends lost 2 bases and 9 bases respectively, with 13 bases between them. Written as DNA, the CDR3 is TGTGCCAGCAGCGTCCACAATGGTGTCACGCAGTATTTT. Translated, it gives CASSVHNGVTQYF.

V is TRBV11-2 and J is TRBJ2-3, with D perhaps being TRBD1 or TRBD2 (5 bases each). The V end lost 3 bases, the J end lost 6 bases, and 25 bases lay between the germline ends. The CDR3 runs to 18 residues. Per germline, CDR1 SGHAT and CDR2 FQNNGV. CDR3 in DNA: TGTGCCAGCAGCTTGGGGGTGCGGCCTCCCCCGGAATCCGATACGCAGTATTTT. Residues: CASSLGVRPPPESDTQYF. Using reference TRBV11-2 and TRBJ2-3 for the parts outside the CDR3, the full variable domain is EAGVAQSPRYKIIEKRQSVAFWCNPISGHATLYWYQQILGQGPKLLIQFQNNGVVDDSQLPKDRFSAERLKGVDSTLKIQPAKLEDSAVYLCASSLGVRPPPESDTQYFGPGTRLTVL.

The J gene is TRBJ2-2, the V gene TRBV6-2 or TRBV6-3; 13 bases are a match to TRBD2. The CDR3 loop spans 16 amino acids. Trimming at V came to 6 bases and at J to 4 bases, leaving 5 bases not matched to a gene. Germline V gene sequence: CDR1 MNHEY, CDR2 SVGEGT. The CDR3 DNA is TGTGCCAGCAGGAAGACTAGCGGGGGGATCACCGGGGAGCTGTTTTTT. It encodes CASRKTSGGITGELFF.

This clonotype has just a few counts. Written as DNA, the CDR3 is TGCGCCAGCAGCTTGGGACAGAAGAACACCGGGGAGCTGTTTTTT. This gives the protein CASSLGQKNTGELFF. The gene calls are TRBV5-1 and TRBJ2-2, with D tentatively TRBD1 (5 bases). The CDR3 runs 15 residues. CDR1 and CDR2 (germline): SGHRS, YFSETQ. Trimming shortened V by 0 bases and J by 1 base, and 7 bases separated the two germline ends.

The V and J genes are TRBV29-1 and TRBJ2-1; no definite D call. CDR3 length: 13 amino acids. Trimming removed 4 bases from V and 8 bases from J, with 15 bases in between. Germline lookup yields CDR1 SQVTM and CDR2 ANQGSEA. The CDR3 DNA reads as TGCAGCGTTGGGGCCGGACGTCCGGATGAGCAGTTCTTC. Translation gives CSVGAGRPDEQFF.

The rearrangement joins TRBV6-1 to TRBJ2-2, with D perhaps matching TRBD1 or TRBD2 (5 bases each). V was trimmed by 5 bases and J by 7 bases, leaving 17 bases between them. Germline V CDR1 and CDR2: MNHNS, SASEGT. This CDR3 has 15 amino acids. CDR3 bases: TGTGCCAGCAGTAGCCCAGGGATGAGCGGCGGGGAGCTGTTTTTT. Translating it yields CASSSPGMSGGELFF.

This clonotype came up a few times. The chain recombines TRBV12-3 or TRBV12-4 with TRBJ2-1; the D call may be TRBD1 or TRBD2 (5 bases each). Trimming pared 6 bases from V and 14 bases from J, leaving 23 bases between. The CDR3 spans 14 residues. CDR3 loop: CASRESGAWNEEFF. The CDR3 region has the DNA TGTGCCAGCAGGGAATCCGGGGCCTGGAACGAGGAGTTCTTC.

The genes are TRBV20-1 and TRBJ1-1; D is perhaps TRBD1 (5 bases). Germline V gene sequence: CDR1 DFQATT, CDR2 SNEGSKA (reference sequence). The CDR3 is made up of 12 amino acids. The germline V and J ends were trimmed by 6 bases and 1 base, with 9 bases remaining between them. The CDR3 spells CSAPGPNTEAFF. The CDR3 DNA reads TGCAGTGCCCCGGGACCGAACACTGAAGCTTTCTTT.

This rearrangement joins TRBV20-1 to TRBJ2-1; no clear D. This CDR3 comprises 15 residues. Trimming took off 0 bases at V and 6 bases at J, with 15 bases between the two ends. Looked up from germline, CDR1 is DFQATT and CDR2 is SNEGSKA (reference sequence). DNA of the CDR3: TGCAGTGCTAGAGATCGCCGGGTAGGTTTCAATGAGCAGTTCTTC. Protein product: CSARDRRVGFNEQFF.

A few counts support this clonotype. The rearrangement links TRBV7-9 to TRBJ2-7, with D unresolved. The CDR3 runs 13 residues. CDR1 is SEHNR and CDR2 is FQNEAQ in the germline V gene (reference sequence). Between the trimmed V and J ends, which lost 1 base and 3 bases, there was a span of 7 bases. In DNA form, the CDR3 reads TGTGCCAGCAGCTTAGGTGCCGTCTACGAGCAGTACTTC. Amino acids: CASSLGAVYEQYF.

This clonotype was recorded a few times. The V and J genes are TRBV3-1 and TRBJ2-7; the D gene is possibly TRBD1 (7 bases). The CDR3 sequence is 16 residues long. V was trimmed by 7 bases and J by 7 bases, leaving 26 bases between them. CDR1 is LGHDT and CDR2 is YNNKEL in the germline V gene (reference sequence). The CDR3 nucleotides read TGTGCCAGCACCACTAGTTGGAGGGGGCATCGTGGGGAGCAGTACTTC. This translates into CASTTSWRGHRGEQYF.

CDR3 region: CASNPDGLWWETQYF. As DNA, the CDR3 is TGCGCCAGCAACCCGGACGGACTATGGTGGGAGACCCAGTACTTC. The gene calls are TRBV10-2 and TRBJ2-5, with D possibly being TRBD2 (6 bases). From germline, CDR1 is WSHSY and CDR2 SAAADI. Trimming pared 7 bases from V and 5 bases from J, leaving 20 bases between. The CDR3 runs 15 residues.

In its sample, this clonotype was seen many times. The V call is TRBV5-1, the J call TRBJ2-2; a possible D gene is TRBD2 (6 bases). Germline V gene sequence: CDR1 SGHRS, CDR2 YFSETQ. The CDR3 length is 17 residues. Trimming stripped 4 bases from V and 4 bases from J, with 20 bases between. The CDR3 nucleotides read TGCGCCAGCAGCGCTTCGGCTGGTGGGGGGACCACCGGGGAGCTGTTTTTT. Translation gives CASSASAGGGTTGELFF.

The chain combines TRBV5-4 with TRBJ1-2; D possibly corresponds to TRBD1 (6 bases). In germline, CDR1 is SGHNT, CDR2 YYREEE (reference sequence). V dropped 3 bases and J dropped 3 bases, with 12 bases sitting between them. The length of the CDR3 is 14 residues. CDR3 nucleotide sequence: TGTGCCAGCAGCTCGGGGGGGCGCGACTATGGCTACACCTTC. It yields the protein CASSSGGRDYGYTF.

The rearrangement links TRBV9 to TRBJ2-7, with a possible D match to TRBD1 (6 bases). Germline V CDR1 and CDR2: SGDLS, YYNGEE. The CDR3 length is 13 residues. V was pared by 7 bases and J by 3 bases, with 14 bases between. The DNA of the CDR3 is TGTGCCAGCGCGGCGGGCAGGGGCTACGAGCAGTACTTC. Translation: CASAAGRGYEQYF.

This chain uses TRBV7-3 with TRBJ1-3; TRBD1 matches at 8 bases. V was clipped by 5 bases and J by 3 bases; unmatched bases: 3. CDR1 is SGHTA and CDR2 is FQGTGA in the germline V gene. The CDR3 contains 14 residues. CDR3 DNA: TGTGCCAGCAGCCCCACAGGGGGTGGAAACACCATATATTTT. Its protein is CASSPTGGGNTIYF.

Many counts were recorded for this clonotype. The rearrangement joins TRBV5-6 to TRBJ2-5; possible D gene TRBD2, 5 bases. Trimming stripped 2 bases from V and 1 base from J, with 12 bases between. CDR1 is SGHDT, CDR2 YYEEEE, per germline. CDR3 length: 15 amino acids. The chain's CDR3 is CASSFREQIQETQYF. CDR3 nucleotide sequence: TGTGCCAGCAGCTTCCGGGAACAGATCCAAGAGACCCAGTACTTC.

This chain uses TRBV5-1 with TRBJ2-6; either TRBD1 or TRBD2 may supply D (6 bases each). The CDR3 contains 16 residues. Germline assignment: CDR1 SGHRS and CDR2 YFSETQ. V was pared by 6 bases and J by 1 base, with 14 bases between. The CDR3 coding sequence is TGCGCCAGCACGCAGGGGAGGATTTCTGGGGCCAACGTCCTGACTTTC. This codes for CASTQGRISGANVLTF.

This clonotype was seen a few times. The chain links TRBV5-5 to TRBJ2-5, with D hard to call. This CDR3 spans 12 amino acids. Germline V lookup: CDR1 SGHKS, CDR2 YYEKEE (reference sequence). V was shortened by 4 bases and J by 5 bases, with 9 bases between the two germline ends. The CDR3: CASSSTEETQYF. CDR3 in DNA: TGTGCCAGCAGCAGTACCGAGGAGACCCAGTACTTC.

The gene calls are TRBV3-1 and TRBJ2-3; 9 bases align to TRBD2. Germline V CDR1 and CDR2: LGHDT, YNNKEL (reference sequence). The trim removed 4 bases at V and 4 bases at J, leaving 6 bases unmatched. The CDR3 extends over 15 amino acids. The CDR3 coding sequence is TGTGCCAGCAGCCCAACGGCGGGGGGGCCAGATACGCAGTATTTT. Translation: CASSPTAGGPDTQYF.

This clonotype was recorded a few times. The J gene is TRBJ1-4, the V gene TRBV10-3; perhaps TRBD1 as D (6 bases). Germline loops: CDR1 ENHRY, CDR2 SYGVKD. The CDR3 has 15 residues. V lost 2 bases, J lost 5 bases, and 12 bases lay in between. In DNA form, the CDR3 reads TGTGCCATCAGTGAGCCCCAAGGGGGGAATGAAAAACTGTTTTTT. This codes for CAISEPQGGNEKLFF.